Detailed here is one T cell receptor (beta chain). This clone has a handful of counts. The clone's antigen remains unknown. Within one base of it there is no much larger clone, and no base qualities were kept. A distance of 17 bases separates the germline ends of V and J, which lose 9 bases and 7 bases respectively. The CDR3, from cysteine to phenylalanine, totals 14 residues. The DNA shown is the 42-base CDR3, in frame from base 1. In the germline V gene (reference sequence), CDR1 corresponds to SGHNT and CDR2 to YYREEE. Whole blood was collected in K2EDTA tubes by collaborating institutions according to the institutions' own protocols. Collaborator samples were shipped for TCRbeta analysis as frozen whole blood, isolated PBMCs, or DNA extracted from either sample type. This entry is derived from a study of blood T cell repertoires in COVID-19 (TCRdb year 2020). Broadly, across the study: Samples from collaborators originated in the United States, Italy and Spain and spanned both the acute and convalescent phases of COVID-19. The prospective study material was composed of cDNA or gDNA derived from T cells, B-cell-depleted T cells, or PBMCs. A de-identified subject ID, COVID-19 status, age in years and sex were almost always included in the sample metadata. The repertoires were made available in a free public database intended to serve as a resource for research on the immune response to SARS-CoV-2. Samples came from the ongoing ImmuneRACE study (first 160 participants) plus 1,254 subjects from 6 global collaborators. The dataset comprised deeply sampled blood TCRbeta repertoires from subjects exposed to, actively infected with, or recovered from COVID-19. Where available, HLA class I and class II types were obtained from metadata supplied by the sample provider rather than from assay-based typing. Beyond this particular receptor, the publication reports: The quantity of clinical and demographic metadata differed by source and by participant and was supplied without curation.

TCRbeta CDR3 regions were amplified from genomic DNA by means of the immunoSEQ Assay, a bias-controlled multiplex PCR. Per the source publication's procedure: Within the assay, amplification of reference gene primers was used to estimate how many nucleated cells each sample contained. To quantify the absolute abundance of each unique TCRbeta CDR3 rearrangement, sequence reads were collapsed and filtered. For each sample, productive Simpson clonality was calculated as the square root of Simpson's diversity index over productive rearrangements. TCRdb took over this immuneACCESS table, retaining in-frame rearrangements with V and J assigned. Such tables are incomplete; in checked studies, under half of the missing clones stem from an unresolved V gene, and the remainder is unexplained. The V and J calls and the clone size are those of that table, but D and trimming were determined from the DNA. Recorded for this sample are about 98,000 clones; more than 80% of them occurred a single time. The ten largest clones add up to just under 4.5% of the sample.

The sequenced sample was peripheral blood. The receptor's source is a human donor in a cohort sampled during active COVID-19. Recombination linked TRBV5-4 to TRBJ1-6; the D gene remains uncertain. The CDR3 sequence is CATWRAGENSPLHF. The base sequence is TGTGCCACCTGGCGGGCAGGAGAGAATTCACCCCTCCACTTT. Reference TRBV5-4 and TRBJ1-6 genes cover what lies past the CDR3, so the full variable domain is ETGVTQSPTHLIKTRGQQVTLRCSSQSGHNTVSWYQQALGQGPQFIFQYYREEENGRGNFPPRFSGLQFPNYSSELNVNALELDDSALYLCATWRAGENSPLHFGNGTRLTVT.